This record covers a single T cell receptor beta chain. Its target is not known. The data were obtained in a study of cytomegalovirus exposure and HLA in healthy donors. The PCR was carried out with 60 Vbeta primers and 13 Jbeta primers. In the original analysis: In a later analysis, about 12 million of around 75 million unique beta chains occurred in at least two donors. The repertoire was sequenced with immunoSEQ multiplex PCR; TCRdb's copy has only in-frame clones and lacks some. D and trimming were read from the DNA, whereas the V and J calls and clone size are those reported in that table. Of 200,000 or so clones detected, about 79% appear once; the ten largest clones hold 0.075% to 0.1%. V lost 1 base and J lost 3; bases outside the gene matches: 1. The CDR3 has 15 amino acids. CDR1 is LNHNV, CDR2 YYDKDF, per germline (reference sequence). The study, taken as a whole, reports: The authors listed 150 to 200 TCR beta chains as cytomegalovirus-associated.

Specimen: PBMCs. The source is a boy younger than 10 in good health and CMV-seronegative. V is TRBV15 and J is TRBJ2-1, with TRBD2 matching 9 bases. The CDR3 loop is CATSRGGGVYNEQFF. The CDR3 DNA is TGTGCCACCAGCAGAGGCGGGGGGGTCTACAATGAGCAGTTCTTC.